Reported below is one TCR beta chain. This sample stems from a study of blood T cell repertoires in COVID-19. For the study at large: Some COVID-19 samples were acute and others convalescent; all came from the United States, Italy and Spain.

The germline V gene has CDR1 MDHEN and CDR2 SYDVKM. This CDR3 is 14 amino acids long. Germline trimming cut 8 bases from V and 4 bases from J; bases unmatched to any gene: 6. Sequenced by immunoSEQ multiplex PCR; TCRdb stores in-frame clones only, minus some. This table has 32,000 or so clones, approximately 86% appearing once. Sequencing input: peripheral blood. The V gene is TRBV28, the J gene TRBJ1-2; 11 nucleotides match TRBD1. This TCR derives from a man aged 50 or older with active or convalescent COVID-19. As DNA, the CDR3 is TGTGCCAGCTACCGGACAGGGGGCTTCTATGGCTACACCTTC. Its protein product is CASYRTGGFYGYTF.